The next 27 T cell receptor beta chains were all read from a single sample in a study of blood T cell repertoires in COVID-19. Data came from immunoSEQ multiplex PCR; TCRdb stores just in-frame clones and leaves some out. The repertoire holds 200,000 or so clones, with 75% to 90% as singletons. The sample was peripheral blood. The receptors stem from a man in his sixties who had recovered from COVID-19.

V is TRBV18 and J is TRBJ1-5; 7 nucleotides line up with TRBD1. Germline CDR1 is KGHSH and CDR2 is LQKENI. V trimming: 1 base; J trimming: 4 bases; junction bases outside the gene matches: 7. The CDR3 is made up of 16 amino acids. The CDR3, as DNA: TGTGCCAGCTCACCACGAGGGACAGAGGTAAATCAGCCCCAGCATTTT. This encodes CASSPRGTEVNQPQHF.

The rearrangement uses TRBV4-1 and TRBJ2-1, with 9 nucleotides matching TRBD2. The CDR3 extends over 16 amino acids. Germline CDR1 MGHRA, CDR2 YSYEKL. Losses at the gene ends were 0 bases for V and 2 bases for J; bases not matched to a gene: 2. The DNA for the CDR3 is TGCGCCAGCAGCCAAGATCAGCGGGGGGCCTACAATGAGCAGTTCTTC. Translation gives CASSQDQRGAYNEQFF.

This chain links TRBV2 with TRBJ2-4, with a possible D match to TRBD1 (5 bases). With 6 bases removed from V and 0 bases from J, the gap between germline ends came to 12 bases. Germline V gives CDR1 SNHLY, CDR2 FYNNEI. The CDR3 is 15 residues long. CDR3 DNA: TGTGCCAGCAGAGCGCTACAGGCAGCCAAAAACATTCAGTACTTC. Protein product: CASRALQAAKNIQYF.

The chain uses TRBV6-5 and TRBJ1-3; D gene uncertain. V gave up 7 bases and J gave up 2 bases, with 12 bases separating them. Germline CDR1 and CDR2: MNHEY and SVGAGI. The CDR3 loop spans 14 amino acids. CDR3 bases: TGTGCCAGCACAATTTTCCAGACTGGAAACACCATATATTTT. Translation gives CASTIFQTGNTIYF.

The J gene is TRBJ2-7, the V gene TRBV11-3; 10 positions match TRBD1. V gave up 5 bases and J gave up 2 bases; unmatched junction bases: 6. The V gene's germline CDR1 is SGHNT and CDR2 YENEEA. The CDR3 runs to 15 residues. The CDR3 region has the DNA TGTGCCAGCAGCCCAGGACAGGGGGTTCCCTACGAGCAGTACTTC. Encoded protein: CASSPGQGVPYEQYF.

V usage is TRBV18 and J usage is TRBJ2-2; 14 nucleotides match TRBD2. Germline CDR1 is KGHSH and CDR2 is LQKENI. The V segment lost 4 bases and the J segment 7 bases; nucleotides outside the gene matches: 8. The CDR3 is made up of 17 amino acids. CDR3 coding DNA: TGTGCCAGCTCACACCTGACTAGCGGGGGGGCGGACGGGGAGCTGTTTTTT. This sequence encodes CASSHLTSGGADGELFF.

CDR3 loop: CASSSRAGDKAFF. CDR3 DNA: TGTGCCAGCAGCTCGCGAGCAGGCGACAAAGCTTTCTTT. The genes are TRBV7-2 and TRBJ1-1, with no clear D. CDR1 is SGHTA and CDR2 is FQGNSA in the germline V gene. Deletions cut 4 bases from V and 9 bases from J, with 15 bases between. The CDR3 is 13 residues long.

The chain uses TRBV2 and TRBJ2-7; TRBD1 aligns across 12 bases. This CDR3 region has 15 residues. Germline V lookup: CDR1 SNHLY, CDR2 FYNNEI. Losses at the gene ends were 7 bases for V and 10 bases for J; bases not matched to a gene: 14. The CDR3 sequence: CASTGFSGTGGEQYF. The CDR3 coding sequence is TGTGCCAGCACCGGATTTTCCGGGACAGGGGGCGAACAGTACTTC. Variable domain in full (rest from reference TRBV2 and TRBJ2-7): EPEVTQTPSHQVTQMGQEVILRCVPISNHLYFYWYRQILGQKVEFLVSFYNNEISEKSEIFDDQFSVERPDGSNFTLKIRSTKLEDSAMYFCASTGFSGTGGEQYFGPGTRLTVT.

This clone was observed once. V usage is TRBV3-1 (or the pseudogene TRBV3-2) and J usage is TRBJ2-5; TRBD1 is a possible D gene (5 bases). Trimming took off 2 bases at V and 3 bases at J, with 7 bases between the two ends. The germline CDR1 and CDR2 sequences are LGHDT and YNNKEL (reference sequence). The CDR3 runs to 13 residues. The CDR3 sequence is CASSQWTKETQYF. The CDR3 DNA sequence: TGTGCCAGCAGCCAATGGACAAAAGAGACCCAGTACTTC.

The rearrangement links TRBV27 to TRBJ2-2; D gene unclear. The germline V gene encodes CDR1 MNHEY and CDR2 SMNVEV (reference sequence). V gave up 0 bases and J gave up 3 bases, with 11 bases separating them. This CDR3 is built from 16 residues. The CDR3 DNA follows: TGTGCCAGCAGTTTATCATTCCGGGTGGACACCGGGGAGCTGTTTTTT. This gives the protein CASSLSFRVDTGELFF.

The chain recombines TRBV9 with TRBJ1-1; no clear D gene. Per germline, CDR1 SGDLS and CDR2 YYNGEE. CDR3 size: 15 residues. V was cut by 0 bases and J by 1 base, with 10 bases left in between. For the CDR3, the DNA is TGTGCCAGCAGCGTAGTCGGGGTAGGGAACACTGAAGCTTTCTTT. Translated, it gives CASSVVGVGNTEAFF.

About this clone itself: The junction differs from germline at one of its ends, possibly a read error. The chain recombines TRBV3-1 (or the pseudogene TRBV3-2) with TRBJ2-2; D tentatively fits TRBD1 or TRBD2 (7 bases each). Germline CDR1 reads LGHDT; CDR2 reads YNNKEL (reference sequence). The CDR3 has 14 amino acids. CDR3 nucleotide sequence: TGTGCCAGCATCCAACAGGGGAGGGCCGGGGAGCTGTTTTTT. Encoded protein: CASIQQGRAGELFF.

The chain couples TRBV29-1 to TRBJ1-1; TRBD1 matches 9 bases. Trimming removed 6 bases from V and 4 bases from J; junction bases left unmatched: 15. Germline CDR1 SQVTM, CDR2 ANQGSEA. The CDR3 totals 16 residues. DNA of the CDR3: TGCAGCGTGGCCCGTTCAAACAGGGGGCTGGGCACTGAAGCTTTCTTT. It codes for CSVARSNRGLGTEAFF. Full variable domain (remainder filled in from reference TRBV29-1 and TRBJ1-1): SAVISQKPSRDICQRGTSLTIQCQVDSQVTMMFWYRQQPGQSLTLIATANQGSEATYESGFVIDKFPISRPNLTFSTLTVSNMSPEDSSIYLCSVARSNRGLGTEAFFGQGTRLTVV.

This clone came up once. The rearrangement joins TRBV30 to TRBJ2-7; TRBD2 matches at 8 bases. This CDR3 contains 14 residues. V lost 4 bases, J lost 0 bases, and 5 bases stayed unmatched. From germline, CDR1 is GTSNPN and CDR2 SVGIG (reference sequence). The CDR3 nucleotides read TGTGCCTGGACTAGCGGGTATAGCTCCTACGAGCAGTACTTC. Its protein is CAWTSGYSSYEQYF.

The chain combines TRBV12-3 or TRBV12-4 with TRBJ1-1; D remains ambiguous. Between the trimmed V and J ends, which lost 6 bases and 4 bases, there was a span of 9 bases. The CDR3 loop spans 12 amino acids. Here the CDR3 reads CASSLSGTEAFF. The CDR3 nucleotides are TGTGCCAGCAGCCTGTCGGGCACTGAAGCTTTCTTT.

The chain has TRBV4-1 and TRBJ1-1; 7 bases are a match to TRBD1. Germline V CDR1 and CDR2: MGHRA, YSYEKL. After removal of 4 bases from V and 1 base from J, the junction contained 9 bases not matched to a gene. The CDR3 is made up of 16 amino acids. The CDR3 here is CASSRADRDWNTEAFF. The CDR3 DNA reads TGCGCCAGCAGCCGAGCCGACAGGGATTGGAACACTGAAGCTTTCTTT.

The rearrangement uses TRBV10-3 and TRBJ2-2; 7 bases are a match to TRBD1. V shed 4 bases, J shed 3 bases, and the junction held 2 bases outside the gene matches. Germline V gives CDR1 ENHRY, CDR2 SYGVKD. This CDR3 contains 14 residues. CDR3 sequence reads: CAISGQGDTGELFF. CDR3 nucleotide sequence: TGTGCCATCAGTGGACAGGGTGACACCGGGGAGCTGTTTTTT.

The chain recombines TRBV3-1 (or the pseudogene TRBV3-2) with TRBJ2-7, with 9 positions matching TRBD1. The CDR3 sequence is 14 residues long. Germline CDR1 LGHDT, CDR2 YNNKEL (reference sequence). The V gene end was trimmed by 4 bases and the J gene end by 6 bases; junction bases not matched to a gene: 7. CDR3 region: CASSRRDRVREQYF. CDR3 nucleotides: TGTGCCAGCAGCCGCCGGGACAGGGTGCGCGAGCAGTACTTC.

This clone was seen a single time. CDR3 DNA: TGTGCCAGCAGCGTAGAGGGGCGGGGGTACACCGGGGAGCTGTTTTTT. The encoded protein is CASSVEGRGYTGELFF. The gene calls are TRBV9 and TRBJ2-2, with TRBD2 matching over 7 bases. The CDR3 is made up of 16 amino acids. Germline V CDR1 and CDR2: SGDLS, YYNGEE. The J segment lost 3 bases and the V segment lost 0 bases, leaving 5 bases of the junction unmatched.

V usage is TRBV29-1 and J usage is TRBJ1-5, with D possibly being TRBD1 (5 bases). The CDR3 has 14 residues. Trimming took 4 bases from V and 5 from J, leaving 15 bases between them. Germline loops: CDR1 SQVTM, CDR2 ANQGSEA. The CDR3 DNA follows: TGCAGCGTTGTCATGGCAGGGACTTATCAGCCCCAGCATTTT. Translating gives CSVVMAGTYQPQHF. Full variable domain (remainder filled in from reference TRBV29-1 and TRBJ1-5): SAVISQKPSRDICQRGTSLTIQCQVDSQVTMMFWYRQQPGQSLTLIATANQGSEATYESGFVIDKFPISRPNLTFSTLTVSNMSPEDSSIYLCSVVMAGTYQPQHFGDGTRLSIL.

J is TRBJ1-1 and V is TRBV7-2; tentatively, D is TRBD1 (5 bases). V gave up 5 bases and J gave up 11 bases, with 12 bases separating them. The CDR3 totals 11 residues. Germline values: CDR1 SGHTA, CDR2 FQGNSA. CDR3 sequence (DNA): TGTGCCAGCAGCCAGGGCCCGGAGGCTTTCTTT. It encodes CASSQGPEAFF.

The gene calls are TRBV25-1 and TRBJ2-1; D is unresolved. Trimming took off 3 bases at V and 4 bases at J, with 13 bases between the two ends. Germline loops: CDR1 MGHDK, CDR2 SYGVNS. The CDR3 has 15 residues. The CDR3 sequence: CASSETSHNYNEQFF. Written as DNA, the CDR3 is TGTGCCAGCAGTGAGACTTCCCATAATTACAATGAGCAGTTCTTC. Using reference TRBV25-1 and TRBJ2-1 for the parts outside the CDR3, the full variable domain is EADIYQTPRYLVIGTGKKITLECSQTMGHDKMYWYQQDPGMELHLIHYSYGVNSTEKGDLSSESTVSRIRTEHFPLTLESARPSHTSQYLCASSETSHNYNEQFFGPGTRLTVL.

The chain links TRBV5-1 to TRBJ2-5; 7 bases fit TRBD2. Germline trimming cut 4 bases from V and 1 base from J; bases unmatched to any gene: 4. The germline gives CDR1 SGHRS, CDR2 YFSETQ. This CDR3 has 14 amino acids. In nucleotides, the CDR3 is TGCGCCAGCAGCGTCGGGACTACCCAAGAGACCCAGTACTTC. This codes for CASSVGTTQETQYF.

This clone was counted once. Different DNA sequences within this sample yield the same CDR3. The genes are TRBV7-3 and TRBJ1-2; weak D call: TRBD1 (6 bases). There are 13 residues in the CDR3. Germline loops: CDR1 SGHTA, CDR2 FQGTGA. V lost 5 bases to trimming and J lost 2 bases, with 9 bases between them. CDR3 amino acids: CASSPDRNYGYTF. The CDR3 region has the DNA TGTGCCAGCAGCCCCGACAGGAACTATGGCTACACCTTC. Looking up the rest from reference TRBV7-3 and TRBJ1-2 gives the full variable domain: GAGVSQTPSNKVTEKGKYVELRCDPISGHTALYWYRQSLGQGPEFLIYFQGTGAADDSGLPNDRFFAVRPEGSVSTLKIQRTERGDSAVYLCASSPDRNYGYTFGSGTRLTVV.

V gene TRBV3-1 (or the pseudogene TRBV3-2) combines with J gene TRBJ2-5; 11 bases line up with TRBD2. Unmatched junction bases numbered 2, after V lost 0 bases and J lost 5 bases. The CDR3 consists of 15 residues. The germline CDR1 and CDR2 sequences are LGHDT and YNNKEL (reference sequence). The CDR3 loop is CASSQDRLAGETQYF. CDR3 DNA sequence: TGTGCCAGCAGCCAAGATCGACTAGCGGGGGAGACCCAGTACTTC.

The rearrangement links TRBV5-1 to TRBJ1-1, with D uncertain. Germline V gene sequence: CDR1 SGHRS, CDR2 YFSETQ. V dropped 5 bases and J dropped 0 bases, with 5 bases sitting between them. There are 12 residues in the CDR3. DNA of the CDR3: TGCGCCAGCAGGGCCATGAACACTGAAGCTTTCTTT. This codes for CASRAMNTEAFF.

Comment on this clone: The germline gene is not matched at one end of the junction; a read error may be the cause. The chain recombines TRBV5-8 with TRBJ1-2, with D maybe TRBD1 (6 bases). Germline CDR1 SGHTS, CDR2 YDEGEE. This CDR3 contains 11 residues. The CDR3 loop is CASSLVGTFAF. The CDR3 DNA is TGTGCCAGCAGCTTGGTTGGGACATTCGCCTTC.